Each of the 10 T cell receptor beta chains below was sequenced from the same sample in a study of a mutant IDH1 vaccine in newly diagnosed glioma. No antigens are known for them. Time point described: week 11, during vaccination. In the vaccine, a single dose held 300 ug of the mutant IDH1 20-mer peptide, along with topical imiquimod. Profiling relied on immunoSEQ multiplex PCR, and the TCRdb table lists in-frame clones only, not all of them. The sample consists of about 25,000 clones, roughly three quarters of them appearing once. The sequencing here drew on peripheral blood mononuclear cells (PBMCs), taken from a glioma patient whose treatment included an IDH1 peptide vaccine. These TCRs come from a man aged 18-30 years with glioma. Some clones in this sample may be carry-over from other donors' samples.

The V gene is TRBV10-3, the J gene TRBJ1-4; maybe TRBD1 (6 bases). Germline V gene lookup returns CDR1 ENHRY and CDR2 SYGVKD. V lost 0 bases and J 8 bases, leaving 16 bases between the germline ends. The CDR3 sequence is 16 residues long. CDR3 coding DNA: TGTGCCATCAGTGAGTCATCGGAGGGGGGAGAAGAAAAACTGTTTTTT. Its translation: CAISESSEGGEEKLFF.

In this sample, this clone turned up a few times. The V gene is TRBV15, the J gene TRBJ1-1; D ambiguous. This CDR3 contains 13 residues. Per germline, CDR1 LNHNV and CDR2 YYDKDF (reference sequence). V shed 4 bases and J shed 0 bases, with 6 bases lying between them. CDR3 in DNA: TGTGCCACCAGCATTGACATGAACACTGAAGCTTTCTTT. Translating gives CATSIDMNTEAFF. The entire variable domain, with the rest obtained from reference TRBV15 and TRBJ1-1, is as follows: DAMVIQNPRYQVTQFGKPVTLSCSQTLNHNVMYWYQQKSSQAPKLLFHYYDKDFNNEADTPDNFQSRRPNTSFCFLDIRSPGLGDTAMYLCATSIDMNTEAFFGQGTRLTVV.

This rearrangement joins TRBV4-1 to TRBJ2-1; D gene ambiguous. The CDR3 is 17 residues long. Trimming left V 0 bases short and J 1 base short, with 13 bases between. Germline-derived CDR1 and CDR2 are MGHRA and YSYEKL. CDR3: CASSQDRWGTSYNEQFF. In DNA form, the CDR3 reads TGCGCCAGCAGCCAAGATAGGTGGGGTACATCCTACAATGAGCAGTTCTTC.

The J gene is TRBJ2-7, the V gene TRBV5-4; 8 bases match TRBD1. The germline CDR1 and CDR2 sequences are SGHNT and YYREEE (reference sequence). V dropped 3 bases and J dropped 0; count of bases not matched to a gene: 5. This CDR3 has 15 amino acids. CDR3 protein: CASSYPGQVSYEQYF. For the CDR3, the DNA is TGTGCCAGCAGCTATCCGGGACAGGTCTCCTACGAGCAGTACTTC. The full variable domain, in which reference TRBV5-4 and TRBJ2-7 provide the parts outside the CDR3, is ETGVTQSPTHLIKTRGQQVTLRCSSQSGHNTVSWYQQALGQGPQFIFQYYREEENGRGNFPPRFSGLQFPNYSSELNVNALELDDSALYLCASSYPGQVSYEQYFGPGTRLTVT.

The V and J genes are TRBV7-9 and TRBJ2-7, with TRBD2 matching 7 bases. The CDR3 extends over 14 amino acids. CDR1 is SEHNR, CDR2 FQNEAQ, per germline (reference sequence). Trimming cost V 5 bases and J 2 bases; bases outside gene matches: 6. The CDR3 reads CASSIGLGAYEQYF. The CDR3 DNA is TGTGCCAGCAGCATCGGACTAGGGGCCTACGAGCAGTACTTC. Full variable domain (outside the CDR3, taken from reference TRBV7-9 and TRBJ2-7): DTGVSQNPRHKITKRGQNVTFRCDPISEHNRLYWYRQTLGQGPEFLTYFQNEAQLEKSRLLSDRFSAERPKGSFSTLEIQRTEQGDSAMYLCASSIGLGAYEQYFGPGTRLTVT.

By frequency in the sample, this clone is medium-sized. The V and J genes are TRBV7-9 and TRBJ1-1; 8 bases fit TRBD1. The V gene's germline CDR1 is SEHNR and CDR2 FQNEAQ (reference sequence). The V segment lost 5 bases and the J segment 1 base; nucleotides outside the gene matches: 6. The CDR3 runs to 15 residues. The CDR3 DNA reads TGTGCCAGCAGCCTAAGACAGGGGAAGAACACTGAAGCTTTCTTT. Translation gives CASSLRQGKNTEAFF.

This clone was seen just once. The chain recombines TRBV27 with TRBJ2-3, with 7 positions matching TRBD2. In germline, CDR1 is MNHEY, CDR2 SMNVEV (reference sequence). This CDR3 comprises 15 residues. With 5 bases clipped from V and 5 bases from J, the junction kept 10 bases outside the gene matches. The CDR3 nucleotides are TGTGCCAGCAGTGGAGCGGGGCCCCGTAGAGATACGCAGTATTTT. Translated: CASSGAGPRRDTQYF.

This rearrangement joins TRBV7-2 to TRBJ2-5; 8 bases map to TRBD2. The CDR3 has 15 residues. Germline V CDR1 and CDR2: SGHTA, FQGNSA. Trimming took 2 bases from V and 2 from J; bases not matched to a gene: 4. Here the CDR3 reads CASSLNPGGQETQYF. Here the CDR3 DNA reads TGTGCCAGCAGCTTAAATCCGGGGGGGCAAGAGACCCAGTACTTC.

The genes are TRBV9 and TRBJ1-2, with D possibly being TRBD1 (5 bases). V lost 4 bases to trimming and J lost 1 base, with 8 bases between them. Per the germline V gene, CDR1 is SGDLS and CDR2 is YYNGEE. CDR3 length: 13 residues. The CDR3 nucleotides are TGTGCCAGCAGCCGAGACAGTAACTATGGCTACACCTTC. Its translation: CASSRDSNYGYTF.

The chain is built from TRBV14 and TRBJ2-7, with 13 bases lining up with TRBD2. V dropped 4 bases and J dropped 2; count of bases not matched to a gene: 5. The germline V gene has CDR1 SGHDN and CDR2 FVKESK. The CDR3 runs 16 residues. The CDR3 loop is CASSPRTSGRPYEQYF. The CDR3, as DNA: TGTGCCAGCAGCCCACGGACTAGCGGGAGACCCTACGAGCAGTACTTC.